Listed below are T cell receptor beta chains from one sample, sequenced in a study of cytomegalovirus exposure and HLA in healthy donors. Assay used: immunoSEQ multiplex PCR; TCRdb lists only in-frame clones, some missing. Its table records 90,000 to 130,000 clones. What was sequenced was PBMCs. Receptors originate from a man in his forties in good health and CMV-seropositive. Each CDR3 is given with its conserved first and last residue. The D gene is left open where the match is weak.

CDR3 | DNA | J | V | D
CASSLDLAGGPYNEQFF | TGTGCCAGCAGCTTGGACCTGGCGGGAGGGCCCTACAATGAGCAGTTCTTC | TRBJ2-1 | TRBV11-3 | TRBD2
CASIPTSGSVGELFF | TGTGCCAGCATTCCGACTAGCGGGAGTGTCGGGGAGCTGTTTTTT | TRBJ2-2 | TRBV28 | TRBD2
CSVATGRSYNEQFF | TGCAGCGTTGCGACAGGGCGATCATACAATGAGCAGTTCTTC | TRBJ2-1 | TRBV29-1 | TRBD1
CASSSGLAGAYEQYF | TGTGCCAGCAGCAGTGGACTAGCGGGAGCCTACGAGCAGTACTTC | TRBJ2-7 | TRBV5-4 | TRBD2
CASSVTREGLSETQYF | TGTGCCAGCAGCGTTACCCGGGAGGGTCTGTCTGAGACCCAGTACTTC | TRBJ2-5 | TRBV9 | TRBD2
CASSPFTPGGAGRYTF | TGCGCCAGCAGCCCGTTCACTCCGGGGGGGGCGGGTCGCTACACCTTC | TRBJ1-2 | TRBV4-1 | NA
CASSLGGGHGYTF | TGTGCCAGCAGCTTGGGCGGGGGCCATGGCTACACCTTC | TRBJ1-2 | TRBV5-6 | NA
CASNPSAGGSYNEQFF | TGTGCCAGCAACCCATCAGCGGGAGGGTCCTACAATGAGCAGTTCTTC | TRBJ2-1 | TRBV7-6 | TRBD2
CASSPAGSHGYTF | TGTGCCAGCAGCCCGGCGGGGTCCCATGGCTACACCTTC | TRBJ1-2 | TRBV7-3 | NA
CASSSIAGDLTDTQYF | TGTGCCAGCAGCTCCATAGCGGGAGACCTCACAGATACGCAGTATTTT | TRBJ2-3 | TRBV7-3 | TRBD2
CASRLNRVSNQPQHF | TGTGCCAGCCGGCTAAACAGGGTCAGCAATCAGCCCCAGCATTTT | TRBJ1-5 | TRBV6-5 | NA
CASSLRQTVGTEAFF | TGTGCCAGCAGTTTACGACAGACGGTTGGCACTGAAGCTTTCTTT | TRBJ1-1 | TRBV28 | NA
CASSLGRADTQYF | TGTGCCAGCAGCTTGGGGAGGGCAGATACGCAGTATTTT | TRBJ2-3 | TRBV5-6 | NA
CATAVSGSTDTQYF | TGTGCCACCGCTGTTAGCGGGAGCACAGATACGCAGTATTTT | TRBJ2-3 | TRBV6-4 | TRBD2
CASSLFPRGTDTQYF | TGTGCCAGCAGCCTTTTTCCCAGGGGCACAGATACGCAGTATTTT | TRBJ2-3 | TRBV21-1 | NA
CAKEGTGVRANEKLFF | TGTGCAAAAGAGGGGACAGGGGTTCGAGCTAATGAAAAACTGTTTTTT | TRBJ1-4 | TRBV12-2 | NA
CASSRGTGSNQPQHF | TGTGCCAGCAGTCGGGGGACAGGCTCCAATCAGCCCCAGCATTTT | TRBJ1-5 | TRBV27 | TRBD1
CASSGQNYEQYF | TGTGCCAGCAGTGGACAGAACTACGAGCAGTACTTC | TRBJ2-7 | TRBV2 | NA
CASSPGQPVNEKLFF | TGTGCCAGCTCACCTGGACAGCCAGTTAATGAAAAACTGTTTTTT | TRBJ1-4 | TRBV18 | NA
CASSPLSIRQGPGSYEQYF | TGTGCCAGCTCACCACTCTCTATCCGACAGGGTCCGGGGTCCTACGAGCAGTACTTC | TRBJ2-7 | TRBV18 | TRBD1
CASRWDRGYYEQYF | TGTGCCAGCAGGTGGGACAGGGGGTACTACGAGCAGTACTTC | TRBJ2-7 | TRBV28 | TRBD1
CASRPESLVRTNGYTF | TGCGCCAGCAGACCGGAGAGTTTAGTTCGGACTAATGGCTACACCTTC | TRBJ1-2 | TRBV5-1 | NA
CASSYSGQATYEQYF | TGTGCCAGCAGTTACTCGGGACAGGCCACCTACGAGCAGTACTTC | TRBJ2-7 | TRBV6-5 | TRBD1
CASSLVSGSYEQYF | TGCGCCAGCAGCTTGGTTTCCGGCTCCTACGAGCAGTACTTC | TRBJ2-7 | TRBV5-1 | NA
CASSLTGGFEGYTF | TGTGCCAGCAGCTTAACAGGGGGCTTCGAGGGCTACACCTTC | TRBJ1-2 | TRBV7-3 | TRBD1
CASSLGAGGPGNEQFF | TGCGCCAGCAGCTTGGGTGCGGGAGGGCCTGGGAATGAGCAGTTCTTC | TRBJ2-1 | TRBV5-1 | TRBD2
CASSFRGTVNTDTQYF | TGTGCCAGCAGTTTCCGCGGGACAGTGAACACAGATACGCAGTATTTT | TRBJ2-3 | TRBV28 | NA
CATSVRQGNYEQYF | TGTGCCACCAGCGTCCGACAGGGTAACTACGAGCAGTACTTC | TRBJ2-7 | TRBV15 | TRBD1
CASSPEGGFYGYTF | TGTGCCAGCTCACCAGAGGGCGGCTTCTATGGCTACACCTTC | TRBJ1-2 | TRBV18 | NA
CASSQGRGTGTVDYGYTF | TGCGCCAGCAGCCAAGGACGGGGGACAGGCACGGTCGACTATGGCTACACCTTC | TRBJ1-2 | TRBV4-1 | TRBD1
CASRSLAENHYEQYF | TGTGCCAGCAGGTCCCTGGCGGAGAATCACTACGAGCAGTACTTC | TRBJ2-7 | TRBV11-2 | NA
CASSILPRGSGKKLFF | TGTGCCAGTAGTATATTACCCCGAGGGAGCGGCAAAAAACTGTTTTTT | TRBJ1-4 | TRBV19 | NA
CASSRLAGEVETQYF | TGTGCTAGCAGCCGCCTAGCGGGAGAAGTGGAGACCCAGTACTTC | TRBJ2-5 | TRBV7-7 | TRBD2
CSAGLSSYNEQFF | TGCAGCGCAGGACTTAGCTCCTACAATGAGCAGTTCTTC | TRBJ2-1 | TRBV29-1 | NA
CASSSRGSGSTGANVLTF | TGTGCCAGCAGCTCGCGGGGTAGCGGGAGCACTGGGGCCAACGTCCTGACTTTC | TRBJ2-6 | TRBV11-2 | TRBD2
CASGSRAGLSYNEQFF | TGTGCTAGTGGTTCGAGGGCGGGACTCTCCTACAATGAGCAGTTCTTC | TRBJ2-1 | TRBV12-5 | NA
CASSPLVGPADTQYF | TGTGCCAGCAGCCCCTTGGTGGGCCCGGCAGATACGCAGTATTTT | TRBJ2-3 | TRBV5-4 | NA
CASSQSPGTSVNF | TGTGCCAGCAGCCAGTCGCCCGGGACTAGCGTCAACTTC | TRBJ2-7 | TRBV14 | TRBD2
CASRGGTGYGYTF | TGTGCCAGCAGGGGAGGGACGGGCTATGGCTACACCTTC | TRBJ1-2 | TRBV2 | NA
CASRRQTPSSYEQYF | TGTGCCAGCAGACGACAGACTCCGAGCTCCTACGAGCAGTACTTC | TRBJ2-7 | TRBV28 | NA
CAWRSRDTEAFF | TGTGCCTGGAGGTCCAGGGACACTGAAGCTTTCTTT | TRBJ1-1 | TRBV30 | NA
CASSRLAGGTYEQYF | TGTGCCAGCAGCAGATTAGCGGGAGGGACCTACGAGCAGTACTTC | TRBJ2-7 | TRBV7-2 | TRBD2
CAWSKGGTGSEQYF | TGTGCCTGGAGTAAAGGAGGGACAGGGTCCGAGCAGTACTTC | TRBJ2-7 | TRBV30 | TRBD1
CASSLVGSGSSYEQYF | TGTGCCAGCAGCTTAGTGGGTAGCGGGAGCTCCTACGAGCAGTACTTC | TRBJ2-7 | TRBV7-2 | TRBD2
CASTLGQGVGYTF | TGTGCCAGCACGCTTGGACAGGGTGTGGGCTACACCTTC | TRBJ1-2 | TRBV5-4 | TRBD1
CASSLRLDFHRMDTQYF | TGTGCCAGCAGCTTGCGTCTAGATTTCCACCGCATGGATACGCAGTATTTT | TRBJ2-3 | TRBV7-3 | NA
CASSAGQGYYGYTF | TGTGCCAGCAGCGCAGGACAGGGCTACTATGGCTACACCTTC | TRBJ1-2 | TRBV7-2 | TRBD1
CASGTGYYNEQFF | TGTGCCAGCGGGACAGGTTACTACAATGAGCAGTTCTTC | TRBJ2-1 | TRBV7-6 | TRBD1
CASSPIAGAGNEQFF | TGTGCCAGCAGCCCAATAGCGGGAGCGGGGAATGAGCAGTTCTTC | TRBJ2-1 | TRBV14 | TRBD2
CASSRTSDNEQFF | TGTGCCAGCAGCCGAACTAGCGACAATGAGCAGTTCTTC | TRBJ2-1 | TRBV7-2 | TRBD2
CGGSSGTSGPYEQYF | TGTGGGGGCAGCAGCGGGACTAGCGGACCCTACGAGCAGTACTTC | TRBJ2-7 | TRBV15 | TRBD2
CASSIQGAVTEAFF | TGTGCCAGCAGCATTCAGGGGGCTGTCACTGAAGCTTTCTTT | TRBJ1-1 | TRBV11-2 | TRBD1
CASSLGSVTEAFF | TGCGCCAGCAGCTTGGGGTCAGTCACTGAAGCTTTCTTT | TRBJ1-1 | TRBV5-1 | NA
CASSLDTGPYEQYF | TGCGCCAGCAGCTTGGATACAGGGCCCTACGAGCAGTACTTC | TRBJ2-7 | TRBV5-1 | NA
CASSPLGQNTEAFF | TGTGCCAGCTCACCCTTGGGACAGAACACTGAAGCTTTCTTT | TRBJ1-1 | TRBV18 | NA
CASSTARGTLFTDTQYF | TGTGCCAGCAGCACCGCCCGCGGGACCCTCTTTACAGATACGCAGTATTTT | TRBJ2-3 | TRBV28 | NA
CASSPGTGYGNEQFF | TGTGCCAGCAGTCCCGGGACAGGGTATGGCAATGAGCAGTTCTTC | TRBJ2-1 | TRBV6-4 | TRBD1